This TCR beta chain was recorded in a study of CD8 T cells in ankylosing spondylitis. Trimming pared 2 bases from V and 4 bases from J, leaving 9 bases between. Germline CDR1 reads MNHEY; CDR2 reads SVGAGI. The CDR3 totals 15 residues. This clonotype was counted at least ten times. TCR beta libraries were made by quantitative 5'-RACE with molecular barcodes. One entry per CDR3 protein, called by TCRdb with MiXCR from the 5' RACE reads. The table has about 310,000 distinct CDR3 sequences, less than 25% seen once. Sample: blood, either unsorted or a sorted T cell fraction (not recorded which). The TCR sequence derives from a female donor with ankylosing spondylitis or in good health (not recorded which). The chain uses TRBV6-5 and TRBJ2-6; D may correspond to TRBD1 or TRBD2 (5 bases each). In DNA, the CDR3 is TGTGCCAGCAGTTACACGGGGCACGGGGCCAACGTCCTGACTTTC. This encodes CASSYTGHGANVLTF.